What follows is one T cell receptor beta chain and its context. Its cognate antigen is unknown. The sample originates from a study of cytomegalovirus exposure and HLA in healthy donors. Whole-study context: HLA-typed donors contributed approximately 86 million unique TCRs, which were held in an early data release.

The PCR was carried out with 60 Vbeta primers and 13 Jbeta primers. The method was immunoSEQ multiplex PCR; TCRdb's version includes in-frame clones alone and lacks a portion of them. Of about 110,000 clones in the sample, around 73% were seen once. Study findings and constraints: Roughly even sequencing depth across donors was the assumption behind the presence/absence analyses. Another analysis was done later, and it associated 17,000 or so TCR beta sequences with HLA alleles at 0.05 false discovery rate. Several V segments, TRBV6-2 and TRBV6-3 among them, could not be told apart and were dropped.

Trimming left V 6 bases short and J 1 base short, with 9 bases between. Per germline, CDR1 SNHLY and CDR2 FYNNEI. This CDR3 has 13 amino acids. This sequence originates from a man aged 25-45 years in good health and CMV-seronegative. The specimen sequenced was PBMCs. The chain has TRBV2 and TRBJ1-1, with D perhaps TRBD1 (6 bases). CDR3: CASRLTGNTEAFF. The CDR3 DNA is TGTGCCAGCAGATTGACAGGGAACACTGAAGCTTTCTTT. Using reference TRBV2 and TRBJ1-1 for the parts outside the CDR3, the full variable domain is EPEVTQTPSHQVTQMGQEVILRCVPISNHLYFYWYRQILGQKVEFLVSFYNNEISEKSEIFDDQFSVERPDGSNFTLKIRSTKLEDSAMYFCASRLTGNTEAFFGQGTRLTVV.